The rows below give T cell receptor beta chains drawn from one sample of a study of graft-versus-host responses after intestinal transplantation. Repertoires were generated with immunoSEQ multiplex PCR, while TCRdb's copy carries only in-frame clones and drops some. Of fewer than 120,000 clones in the sample, about 93% were seen once. The antigens for these receptors are not known. The source material was unstimulated CD8+ T cells sorted from spleen or lymph node cells, sampled before intestinal transplant. Receptors originate from a human donor who received an intestinal transplant. Both conserved end residues are part of each CDR3. Each record gives: CDR3 protein, CDR3 DNA, D gene, J gene, V gene, clone size. The D gene is left open where the match is weak. Expanded clones get a size class; other rows say once, few or many, or leave the size out.

CASGSTGLAGTYEQYF	TGTGCTAGTGGTTCCACGGGACTAGCGGGAACATACGAGCAGTACTTC	TRBD2	TRBJ2-7	TRBV12-5	NA
CASSSFAVRNTEAFF	TGTGCCAGCAGTAGCTTCGCAGTCCGGAACACTGAAGCTTTCTTT	NA	TRBJ1-1	TRBV28	NA
CASSEARLAGATGELFF	TGTGCCAGCAGTGAAGCGCGACTAGCGGGAGCTACCGGGGAGCTGTTTTTT	TRBD2	TRBJ2-2	TRBV6-1	NA
CASSLRGQHYEQYF	TGTGCCAGCAGCTTGAGGGGACAGCACTACGAGCAGTACTTC	TRBD1	TRBJ2-7	TRBV5-5	NA
CASSLVSGTGWDQPQHF	TGTGCCAGCAGCTTAGTATCGGGGACAGGGTGGGATCAGCCCCAGCATTTT	TRBD1	TRBJ1-5	TRBV7-9	NA
CASSIGSSSEAFF	TGTGCCAGTAGTATAGGGTCTTCTTCTGAAGCTTTCTTT	NA	TRBJ1-1	TRBV19	once
CASTINGREAYNEQFF	TGTGCCAGCACCATAAACGGGCGGGAGGCCTACAATGAGCAGTTCTTC	TRBD2	TRBJ2-1	TRBV6-6	NA
CASSEIAGAGNEQFF	TGTGCCAGCAGTGAGATAGCGGGAGCAGGCAATGAGCAGTTCTTC	TRBD2	TRBJ2-1	TRBV6-4	NA
CASSDYRGGSYNEQFF	TGTGCCAGCAGTGATTATCGGGGGGGCTCCTACAATGAGCAGTTCTTC	TRBD2	TRBJ2-1	TRBV27	NA
CASSPGDRGYTGELFF	TGTGCCAGCAGCCCCGGGGACAGGGGCTACACCGGGGAGCTGTTTTTT	TRBD1	TRBJ2-2	TRBV11-2	NA
CASSYSAGPLNEQFF	TGTGCCAGCAGTTACTCGGCGGGACCCCTCAATGAGCAGTTCTTC	NA	TRBJ2-1	TRBV6-5	NA
CASSGGAEQYF	TGCGCCAGCAGTGGAGGAGCCGAGCAGTACTTC	NA	TRBJ2-7	TRBV10-2	NA